This T cell receptor beta chain stems from a study of blood T cell repertoires in COVID-19. Produced via immunoSEQ multiplex PCR; TCRdb's table is partial and in-frame only. The data show about 150,000 clones, with around 75% seen just once and about 15% held by the top ten. Germline lookup yields CDR1 SQVTM and CDR2 ANQGSEA. Germline trimming cut 6 bases from V and 4 bases from J; bases unmatched to any gene: 12. The CDR3 length is 15 residues. The receptor comes from a woman of 80 years or more with acute or convalescent COVID-19. The sample taken for sequencing was peripheral blood. The chain uses TRBV29-1 and TRBJ2-3, with TRBD1 matching over 8 bases. The CDR3 loop is CSVRTLDRGSDTQYF. The DNA of the CDR3 is TGCAGCGTCCGCACCCTCGACAGGGGCTCAGATACGCAGTATTTT.